This T cell receptor beta chain was sequenced during a study of blood T cell repertoires in COVID-19. Germline values: CDR1 MRHNA, CDR2 SNTAGT. V lost 6 bases and J lost 6, with 12 bases in between. The CDR3 runs to 14 residues. Produced via immunoSEQ multiplex PCR; TCRdb's table is partial and in-frame only. The sample includes about 160,000 clones, 80% to 90% of them seen just once. Sequencing was done on a sample of peripheral blood. The receptor's source is a woman aged 65 to 85 with COVID-19, enrolled during active disease. This chain links TRBV6-4 with TRBJ1-6; a possible D gene is TRBD1 (6 bases). The CDR3 DNA sequence: TGTGCCAGCAGGGGAACGGACAGTAATTCACCCCTCCACTTT. It specifies CASRGTDSNSPLHF.